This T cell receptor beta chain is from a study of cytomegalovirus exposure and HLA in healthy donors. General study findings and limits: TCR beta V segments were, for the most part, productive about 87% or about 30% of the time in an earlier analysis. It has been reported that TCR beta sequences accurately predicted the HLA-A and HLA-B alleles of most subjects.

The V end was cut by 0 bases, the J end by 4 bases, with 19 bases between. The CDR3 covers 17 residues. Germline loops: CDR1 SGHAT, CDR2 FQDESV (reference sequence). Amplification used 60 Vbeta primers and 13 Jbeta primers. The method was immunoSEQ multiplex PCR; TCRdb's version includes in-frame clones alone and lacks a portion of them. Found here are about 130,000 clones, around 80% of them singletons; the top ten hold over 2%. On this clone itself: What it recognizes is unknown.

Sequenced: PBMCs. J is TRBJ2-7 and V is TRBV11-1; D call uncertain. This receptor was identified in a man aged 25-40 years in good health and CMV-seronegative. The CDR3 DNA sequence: TGTGCCAGCAGCTTAGCGCGAGTCGCTAGACCCACGTACGAGCAGTACTTC. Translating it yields CASSLARVARPTYEQYF.